Listed below are T cell receptor beta chains from one sample, sequenced in a study of shared clonotypes between healthy human individuals. Repertoires were generated with immunoSEQ multiplex PCR, while TCRdb's copy carries only in-frame clones and drops some. The table records around 560,000 clones, 90% to 95% of them present only once. The sequenced material came from naive CD8+ T cells sorted from blood. The receptors derive from a woman in her thirties in good health. Both conserved end residues are part of each CDR3. A D gene is named only where the DNA matches it firmly. Expanded clones are given a class, and other clones once, few, many or no size at all.

TRBV6-1	.	.	TRBJ2-5	TGTGCCAGCGAAGACAGGCCCCAGACCCAGTACTTC	CASEDRPQTQYF
TRBV4-1	.	TRBD2	TRBJ2-1	TGCGCCAGCAGCCAATCGGGACTAGCGGGACTTAATGAGCAGTTCTTC	CASSQSGLAGLNEQFF
TRBV6-1	.	.	TRBJ2-5	TGTGCCAGCAGTGACCCGACAACCTTGGAGACCCAGTACTTC	CASSDPTTLETQYF
TRBV29-1	once	TRBD1	TRBJ2-7	TGCAGCGTTCTATGGGACAGGGATTACGAGCAGTACTTC	CSVLWDRDYEQYF
TRBV18	.	.	TRBJ2-7	TGTGCCAGCTCACCTGACACCGTAACCTACGAGCAGTACTTC	CASSPDTVTYEQYF
TRBV29-1	.	TRBD1	TRBJ1-2	TGCAGCGTTACCGACAGGGATTATACGGGCTACACCTTC	CSVTDRDYTGYTF
TRBV29-1	.	TRBD1	TRBJ1-2	TGCAGCGTTGAAGGGACAGGGGGATCTAACTATGGCTACACCTTC	CSVEGTGGSNYGYTF
TRBV12-2	.	.	TRBJ2-1	TGTGCAAGTCGCTTAGGGTGGCCACTCTCCTACAATGAGCAGTTCTTC	CASRLGWPLSYNEQFF
TRBV29-1	once	.	TRBJ2-5	TGCAGCGCCCCATACCCGGGTTATGAGACCCAGTACTTC	CSAPYPGYETQYF
TRBV27	.	TRBD2	TRBJ2-7	TGTGCCAGCAGTTTATCACCCGGGACTAGCGGCTACGAGCAGTACTTC	CASSLSPGTSGYEQYF
TRBV7-9	.	.	TRBJ2-7	TGTGCCAGCAGCTACCTAGGGGGCGAGCAGTACTTC	CASSYLGGEQYF
TRBV19	.	.	TRBJ2-1	TGTGCCAGTAGCATGGGACTCTACAATGAGCAGTTCTTC	CASSMGLYNEQFF
TRBV27	.	TRBD2	TRBJ2-7	TGTGCCAGCAGTTTCGTCTTGGCGGGAGGGCCCAACGAGCAGTACTTC	CASSFVLAGGPNEQYF
TRBV11-2	.	.	TRBJ2-1	TGTGCCAGCATGAATCAGGGCAATGAGCAGTTCTTC	CASMNQGNEQFF
TRBV2	once	TRBD1	TRBJ1-2	TGTGCCAGCAGTGAAGCCATACAGGGGGATGGCTATGGCTACACCTTC	CASSEAIQGDGYGYTF
TRBV9	.	.	TRBJ2-6	TGTGCCAGCAGCGATCCGAAGTCTGTACCTGGGGCCAACGTCCTGACTTTC	CASSDPKSVPGANVLTF
TRBV5-1	.	TRBD2	TRBJ2-1	TGCGCCAGCAGCTTGTTAGGGACTAGCGAATCGCAGTTCTTC	CASSLLGTSESQFF
TRBV11-2	once	.	TRBJ2-5	TGTGCCAGCGCAAGTCTCGAAGAGACCCAGTACTTC	CASASLEETQYF
TRBV5-4	.	.	TRBJ2-2	TGTGCCAGCAGCTTGATTTGGCGGCGGAACACCGGGGAGCTGTTTTTT	CASSLIWRRNTGELFF
TRBV29-1	.	TRBD2	TRBJ2-7	TGCAGCGTAATACTAGCGGGCTCCTACGAGCAGTACTTC	CSVILAGSYEQYF
TRBV30	few	.	TRBJ1-1	TGTGCCTGGAGGACCCCCTTGGGGCCCACTGAAGCTTTCTTT	CAWRTPLGPTEAFF
TRBV19	few	.	TRBJ1-1	TGTGCCAGTAGTATAGAAGTCGGTAGAGAAGCTTTCTTT	CASSIEVGREAFF
TRBV5-4	.	.	TRBJ1-6	TGTGCCAGCAGCTTGGAACAGGAAAGAAATTCACCCCTCCACTTT	CASSLEQERNSPLHF
TRBV7-9	.	TRBD2	TRBJ2-5	TGTGCCAGCAGCTTAGGCACGGTCCTAGCGGAAGAGACCCAGTACTTC	CASSLGTVLAEETQYF
TRBV7-9	.	TRBD2	TRBJ2-7	TGTGCCAGCAGCACCACTAGCGGGAGGGCCTGGTACGAGCAGTACTTC	CASSTTSGRAWYEQYF
TRBV28	once	.	TRBJ1-2	TGTGCCAGCAGGCACCCCGGTGGCTACACCTTC	CASRHPGGYTF
TRBV9	.	.	TRBJ1-2	TGTGCCAGCAGCGTGTCCGGGACTCCGTATAACTATGGCTACACCTTC	CASSVSGTPYNYGYTF
TRBV27	.	.	TRBJ2-1	TGTGCCAGCAGTGTTTCTTGGGGCCCATTGTACAATGAGCAGTTCTTC	CASSVSWGPLYNEQFF
TRBV6-6	.	TRBD2	TRBJ2-7	TGTGCCAGCAGTTACCGACCCCCGGAGCGGGAACACGAGCAGTACTTC	CASSYRPPEREHEQYF
TRBV5-4	once	.	TRBJ1-1	TGTGCCAGCAGCGGGGCCGGGGGCGTCAAGGCTTTCTTT	CASSGAGGVKAFF
TRBV9	.	.	TRBJ1-4	TGTGCCAGCAACGACGGCTATAATGAAAAACTGTTTTTT	CASNDGYNEKLFF
TRBV29-1	.	.	TRBJ2-7	TGCAGCGTTGTCGGGGGCTACGAGCAGTACTTC	CSVVGGYEQYF
TRBV9	.	.	TRBJ2-1	TGTGCCAGCAGCGTAGACGGGTGGAGGGTACAGTTCTTC	CASSVDGWRVQFF
TRBV27	.	TRBD1	TRBJ2-7	TGTGCCAGCAGTCCAACCGGGACAGGGGCACGCGAGCAGTACTTC	CASSPTGTGAREQYF
TRBV7-9	.	TRBD2	TRBJ2-5	TGTGCCAGCAGCTTAACTAGCGGGAGAGGAGAGACCCAGTACTTC	CASSLTSGRGETQYF
TRBV19	.	.	TRBJ1-1	TGTGCCAGTAGTCCCTTGGGACGCTTGAACACTGAAGCTTTCTTT	CASSPLGRLNTEAFF
TRBV19	.	.	TRBJ2-2	TGTGCCAGTATGACGGGAGAGATCGGGGAGCTGTTTTTT	CASMTGEIGELFF
TRBV9	.	.	TRBJ1-2	TGTGCCAGCAGCCCGCGAGGCGTTGGGGCGGACTATGGCTACACCTTC	CASSPRGVGADYGYTF
TRBV4-1	.	.	TRBJ1-1	TGCGCCAGCAGCCAAGAGGAGTGGACTGAAGCTTTCTTT	CASSQEEWTEAFF
TRBV2	.	TRBD2	TRBJ2-1	TGTGCCAGCAGATCCGGGACTAGCCTATTTGTTGAGCAGTTCTTC	CASRSGTSLFVEQFF
TRBV10-3	.	.	TRBJ2-1	TGTGCCACCGGGGAGGGGGAGGGAAGAGGGGAGCAGTTCTTC	CATGEGEGRGEQFF
TRBV7-9	once	TRBD2	TRBJ2-1	TGTGCCAGCAGCCCCTTAGCGGGAGAATCCTACAATGAGCAGTTCTTC	CASSPLAGESYNEQFF
TRBV7-2	.	TRBD2	TRBJ2-7	TGTGCCAGCAGCTTTCTGGGACTACACTACGAGCAGTACTTC	CASSFLGLHYEQYF
TRBV13	.	TRBD2	TRBJ2-7	TGTGCCAGCAGCTTAGGCCTAGCGGGATCCGAGCAGTACTTC	CASSLGLAGSEQYF
TRBV6-1	.	.	TRBJ2-1	TGTGCCAGCAGTGAAGAGGTAGTTCTCCCTTACAATGAGCAGTTCTTC	CASSEEVVLPYNEQFF
TRBV5-4	.	TRBD2	TRBJ2-7	TGTGCCAGCAGCAAAGGACTAGCGGGACTATCCTTCTACGAGCAGTACTTC	CASSKGLAGLSFYEQYF